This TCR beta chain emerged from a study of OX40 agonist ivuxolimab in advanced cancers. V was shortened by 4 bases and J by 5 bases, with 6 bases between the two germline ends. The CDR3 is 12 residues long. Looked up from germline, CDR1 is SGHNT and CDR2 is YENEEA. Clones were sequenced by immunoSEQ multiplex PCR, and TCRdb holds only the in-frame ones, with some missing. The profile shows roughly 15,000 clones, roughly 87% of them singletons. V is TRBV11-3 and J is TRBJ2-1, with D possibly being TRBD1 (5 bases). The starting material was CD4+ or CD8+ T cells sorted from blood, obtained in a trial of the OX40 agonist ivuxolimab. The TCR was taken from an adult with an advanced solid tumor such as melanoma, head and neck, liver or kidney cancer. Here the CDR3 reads CASSWTNNEQFF. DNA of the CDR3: TGTGCCAGCAGCTGGACAAACAATGAGCAGTTCTTC.